The 13 T cell receptor beta chains below were found in one sample sequenced in a study of T cells after yellow fever vaccination. TCRdb analysed the 5' RACE reads with MiXCR anew, one entry per CDR3 protein. The sample holds roughly 63,000 distinct CDR3 sequences, approximately 7% seen once. The input for sequencing was CD8+ T cells sorted from PBMCs, taken 15 days after the yellow fever booster vaccination. These receptors came from a man aged 25 to 40 who received the YFV17D yellow fever vaccine.

This clonotype was counted many times. The chain has TRBV4-1 and TRBJ2-1; D is uncertain. V was trimmed by 7 bases and J by 0 bases, leaving 16 bases between them. Looked up from germline, CDR1 is MGHRA and CDR2 is YSYEKL. The CDR3 spans 16 residues. The DNA of the CDR3 is TGCGCCAGCAAACCAAGAGCCCAAAACTCCTACAATGAGCAGTTCTTC. Residues: CASKPRAQNSYNEQFF.

With respect to this clonotype: The conserved final phenylalanine or tryptophan is absent from the CDR3, which likely points to a read error. The chain carries TRBV15 and TRBJ2-1, with D perhaps matching TRBD2 (6 bases). V shed 4 bases and J shed 5 bases, with 12 bases lying between them. Per the germline V gene, CDR1 is LNHNV and CDR2 is YYDKDF (reference sequence). The CDR3 is 14 amino acids. This CDR3 is CATSKTLADNEQFS. CDR3 DNA: TGTGCCACCAGCAAAACCTTAGCGGACAATGAGCAGTTCTCC.

This clonotype was picked up many times. The chain is built from TRBV7-8 and TRBJ2-3; no clear D gene. Germline V gives CDR1 SGHVS, CDR2 FQNEAQ. The CDR3 is 12 residues long. With 7 bases removed from V and 1 base from J, the gap between germline ends came to 6 bases. As DNA, the CDR3 is TGTGCCAGCACCTGGGGCACAGATACGCAGTATTTT. This sequence encodes CASTWGTDTQYF. Together with reference TRBV7-8 and TRBJ2-3, the CDR3 gives the full variable domain: GAGVSQSPRYKVAKRGQDVALRCDPISGHVSLFWYQQALGQGPEFLTYFQNEAQLDKSGLPSDRFFAERPEGSVSTLKIQRTQQEDSAVYLCASTWGTDTQYFGPGTRLTVL.

This clonotype was observed at least ten times. This rearrangement joins TRBV7-6 to TRBJ2-1; no clear D. CDR1 and CDR2 (germline): SGHVS, FNYEAQ. The CDR3 is made up of 15 amino acids. Trimming removed 0 bases from V and 5 bases from J, with 11 bases in between. CDR3 amino acids: CASSLAPRGDNEQFF. The CDR3 DNA reads as TGTGCCAGCAGCTTAGCGCCACGAGGAGACAATGAGCAGTTCTTC.

This clonotype came up many times. The rearrangement joins TRBV9 to TRBJ2-2; 9 bases line up with TRBD2. The CDR3 has 16 amino acids. The germline gives CDR1 SGDLS, CDR2 YYNGEE. V dropped 0 bases and J dropped 8; count of bases not matched to a gene: 8. CDR3: CASSVGDSGRLGELFF. As DNA, the CDR3 is TGTGCCAGCAGCGTAGGGGATAGCGGGAGATTAGGGGAGCTGTTTTTT.

At least ten counts were recorded for this clonotype. The chain couples TRBV7-8 to TRBJ2-5, with 9 bases lining up with TRBD2. This CDR3 contains 15 residues. Germline-derived CDR1 and CDR2 are SGHVS and FQNEAQ. After removal of 5 bases from V and 1 base from J, the junction contained 5 bases not matched to a gene. CDR3 loop: CASSTTSGIQETQYF. In DNA form, the CDR3 reads TGTGCCAGCAGCACGACTAGCGGAATCCAAGAGACCCAGTACTTC.

V usage is TRBV20-1 and J usage is TRBJ2-5, with a weak D call TRBD2 (6 bases). The germline CDR1 and CDR2 sequences are DFQATT and SNEGSKA (reference sequence). This CDR3 comprises 20 residues. V dropped 0 bases and J dropped 5 bases, with 31 bases sitting between them. The DNA of the CDR3 is TGCAGTGCTAGAGATAACCGGCCACCCATTGAACGGGGGATTTGGGAGACCCAGTACTTC. Translated: CSARDNRPPIERGIWETQYF.

The sample holds many counts of this clonotype. The V call is TRBV6-2 or TRBV6-3, the J call TRBJ1-2; D is undetermined. The CDR3 has 12 residues. In germline, CDR1 is MNHEY, CDR2 SVGEGT. V was cut by 8 bases and J by 2 bases, with 9 bases left in between. DNA of the CDR3: TGTGCCAGCCATTACGGGAACTATGGCTACACCTTC. This codes for CASHYGNYGYTF.

The sample holds many counts of this clonotype. The CDR3 is CASSFSTTGRETVYEQYF. Written as DNA, the CDR3 is TGTGCCAGCAGCTTTAGTACCACCGGGAGGGAGACGGTCTACGAGCAGTACTTC. The gene calls are TRBV7-8 and TRBJ2-7, with TRBD2 matching 8 bases. The trim removed 3 bases at V and 3 bases at J, leaving 16 bases unmatched. The CDR3 runs to 18 residues. Germline V gene data show CDR1 as SGHVS and CDR2 as FQNEAQ.

This clonotype has a count of ten or more. The CDR3 DNA reads as TGTGCCATCAGTGAGTCAGGGACAAGCTCCTACAATGAGCAGTTCTTC. This sequence encodes CAISESGTSSYNEQFF. The chain uses TRBV10-3 and TRBJ2-1; possibly TRBD1 for D (6 bases). Trimming took 0 bases from V and 0 from J, leaving 9 bases between them. The V gene's germline CDR1 is ENHRY and CDR2 SYGVKD. The CDR3 extends over 16 amino acids.

This clonotype came up a few times. In nucleotides, the CDR3 is TGCGCCAGCAGCCAAGTTACAGCCCAAGAGACCCAGTACTTC. Its translation is CASSQVTAQETQYF. The chain employs TRBV4-3 and TRBJ2-5; no reliable D call. Trimming removed 1 base from V and 1 base from J, with 7 bases in between. In germline, CDR1 is LGHNA, CDR2 YSLEER. This CDR3 is 14 amino acids long.

This clonotype was seen ten or more times. The V call is TRBV11-2, the J call TRBJ2-1; 8 bases are shared with TRBD1. With 4 bases clipped from V and 4 bases from J, the junction kept 12 bases outside the gene matches. The CDR3 is 17 amino acids. Germline V gene sequence: CDR1 SGHAT, CDR2 FQNNGV. The CDR3 loop reads CASSSMGARGLYNEQFF. The CDR3 DNA is TGTGCCAGCAGCTCCATGGGGGCCAGGGGGCTGTACAATGAGCAGTTCTTC.

Remarks on this clonotype: At one end, the junction sequence differs from germline, possibly due to a read error. This chain connects TRBV3-1 to TRBJ2-3; D is unclear. CDR3 length: 17 residues. From germline, CDR1 is LGHDT and CDR2 YNNKEL (reference sequence). The CDR3 spells CACSQGDDTSFTDTQYF. In DNA form, the CDR3 reads TGTGCCTGCAGCCAAGGCGATGACACCTCATTCACAGATACGCAGTATTTT.